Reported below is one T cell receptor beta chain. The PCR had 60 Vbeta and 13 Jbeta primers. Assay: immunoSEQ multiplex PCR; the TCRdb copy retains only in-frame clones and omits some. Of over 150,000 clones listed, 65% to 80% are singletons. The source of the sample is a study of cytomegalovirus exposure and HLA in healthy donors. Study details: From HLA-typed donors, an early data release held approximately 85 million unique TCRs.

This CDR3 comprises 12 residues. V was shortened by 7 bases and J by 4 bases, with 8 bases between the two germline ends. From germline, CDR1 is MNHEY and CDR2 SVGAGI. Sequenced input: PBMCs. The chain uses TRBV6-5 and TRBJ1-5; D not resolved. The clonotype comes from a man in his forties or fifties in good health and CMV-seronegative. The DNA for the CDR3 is TGTGCCAGCACGGTCGGGAATCAGCCCCAGCATTTT. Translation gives CASTVGNQPQHF.